This TCR beta chain was recovered during a study of blood T cells in healthy people across ages. Study-level results: Greater diversity and more naive CD4+ cells were seen in long-lived donors than in aged donors.

Around 10 milliliters of peripheral blood were drawn from each donor. About this clonotype itself: Its target is not known.

Sample-barcoded 5' priming and a J-beta primer mix drove a second PCR of 7 to 11 cycles. The authors tagged each cDNA molecule using a template-switch adaptor with 12 random nucleotides. A minimum of 3 million CDR3-containing paired-end reads was obtained for each sample. Each CDR3 protein is one row after TCRdb ran MiXCR on the 5' RACE reads. The sample shows approximately 800,000 distinct CDR3 sequences, about 42% of them seen only once. Germline-derived CDR1 and CDR2 are SQVTM and ANQGSEA. This CDR3 spans 14 amino acids. V gave up 3 bases and J gave up 2 bases, with 11 bases separating them. The source of this sequence is a man older than 75 in good health. Sequences were obtained from blood. The chain joins TRBV29-1 to TRBJ2-1; D is perhaps TRBD1 (7 bases). The CDR3 spells CSVDGGGTYNEQFF. Here the CDR3 DNA reads TGCAGCGTTGATGGAGGGGGCACCTACAATGAGCAGTTCTTC.